These 23 T cell receptor beta chains were all obtained from the same sample, sequenced in a study of cytomegalovirus exposure and HLA in healthy donors (dated by TCRdb to about 2017). The receptor library was made with the immunoSEQ multiplex PCR assay. For the multiplex PCR, a mixture combining 60 forward primers for TCR Vbeta segments and 13 reverse primers for TCR Jbeta segments was used. The table was pulled from immuneACCESS by TCRdb, which kept in-frame rearrangements only. Such tables lose some clones; where checked, under half of the loss comes from unresolved V genes, and the rest has no known cause. The sample has around 140,000 clones on record, roughly 80% of them singletons. The ten largest clones add up to roughly 2.9% of the sample. Sequencing was carried out using PBMCs. The receptors derive from a woman in her thirties in good health and CMV-seronegative.

This CDR3 is CASTHGLLSGNTIYF. The CDR3 nucleotides read TGTGCCAGCACCCACGGACTGCTCTCTGGAAACACCATATATTTT. The chain links TRBV6-1 to TRBJ1-3; D is ambiguous. Trimming left V 7 bases short and J 0 bases short, with 13 bases between. Germline CDR1 and CDR2: MNHNS and SASEGT. The CDR3 spans 15 residues.

The rearrangement joins TRBV29-1 to TRBJ2-5; D is perhaps TRBD1 (6 bases). The germline gives CDR1 SQVTM, CDR2 ANQGSEA. With 4 bases removed from V and 0 bases from J, the gap between germline ends came to 9 bases. This CDR3 spans 13 amino acids. CDR3 nucleotides: TGCAGCGTTGGGGGGCAGAACCAAGAGACCCAGTACTTC. This sequence encodes CSVGGQNQETQYF.

V usage is TRBV10-2 and J usage is TRBJ2-7, with 11 positions matching TRBD2. V was pared by 4 bases and J by 0 bases, with 5 bases of the junction left unmatched. This CDR3 is 16 amino acids long. The germline CDR1 and CDR2 sequences are WSHSY and SAAADI. CDR3 residues: CASSGHSGGASYEQYF. The CDR3 DNA is TGCGCCAGCAGTGGCCATAGCGGGGGGGCCTCCTACGAGCAGTACTTC.

CDR3 protein: CATSRTSGRGYEQYF. The CDR3 coding sequence is TGTGCCACCAGCAGAACTAGCGGCCGAGGGTACGAGCAGTACTTC. V usage is TRBV15 and J usage is TRBJ2-7; 8 bases agree with TRBD2. The CDR3 totals 15 residues. V was clipped by 2 bases and J by 4 bases; unmatched bases: 7. Germline CDR1 and CDR2: LNHNV and YYDKDF (reference sequence).

The V call is TRBV19, the J call TRBJ1-4; tentative D call: TRBD1 (5 bases). This CDR3 is 15 amino acids long. V was clipped by 8 bases and J by 0 bases, with 13 bases between them. Per germline, CDR1 LNHDA and CDR2 SQIVND (reference sequence). The CDR3 sequence: CASQTDPATNEKLFF. Here the CDR3 DNA reads TGTGCCAGTCAGACAGACCCTGCAACTAATGAAAAACTGTTTTTT.

The chain uses TRBV19 and TRBJ1-6; weak D call: TRBD1 (6 bases). CDR1 is LNHDA and CDR2 is SQIVND in the germline V gene (reference sequence). Between the trimmed V and J ends, which lost 0 bases and 0 bases, there was a span of 12 bases. The CDR3 has 18 residues. CDR3 bases: TGTGCCAGTAGTATAGATTTCAGGGGCGGCTCCTATAATTCACCCCTCCACTTT. Its translation is CASSIDFRGGSYNSPLHF.

The chain is built from TRBV5-6 and TRBJ1-2, with D unclear. CDR1 and CDR2 (germline): SGHDT, YYEEEE. This CDR3 is built from 11 residues. The ends were cut back, 0 bases at V and 8 bases at J, with 5 bases in the middle. The CDR3 DNA follows: TGTGCCAGCAGCTTGGGGGCAGGCTACACCTTC. Translation gives CASSLGAGYTF.

This clone was counted once. The chain is built from TRBV9 and TRBJ2-7; tentative D call: TRBD2 (7 bases). Germline V gene sequence: CDR1 SGDLS, CDR2 YYNGEE. V lost 0 bases and J lost 0, with 16 bases in between. CDR3 size: 17 residues. For the CDR3, the DNA is TGTGCCAGCAGCGTAGCTCCTTTCGGGGGGCCCTCCTACGAGCAGTACTTC. Encoded protein: CASSVAPFGGPSYEQYF.

Notes on this clone: Other DNA sequences within the sample encode an identical CDR3. V is TRBV7-2 and J is TRBJ2-7, with 7 bases matching TRBD1. Germline assignment: CDR1 SGHTA and CDR2 FQGNSA. The CDR3 runs to 13 residues. V lost 1 base, J lost 3 bases, and 0 bases stayed unmatched. The CDR3 DNA follows: TGTGCCAGCAGCTTAGGGGACAGCTACGAGCAGTACTTC. Encoded protein: CASSLGDSYEQYF.

This chain links TRBV19 with TRBJ1-4; D is possibly TRBD1 (6 bases). V shed 2 bases and J shed 0 bases, with 10 bases lying between them. CDR1 is LNHDA, CDR2 SQIVND, per germline (reference sequence). This CDR3 comprises 16 residues. CDR3 in amino acids: CASSIPRQATNEKLFF. CDR3 sequence (DNA): TGTGCCAGTAGTATACCCCGACAGGCAACTAATGAAAAACTGTTTTTT.

This chain joins TRBV7-3 and TRBJ2-3, with D possibly TRBD1 on 6 matching bases. The CDR3 totals 15 residues. CDR1 is SGHTA and CDR2 is FQGTGA in the germline V gene. V lost 5 bases to trimming and J lost 1 base, with 13 bases between them. CDR3 protein: CASSPDRLGTDTQYF. The CDR3 DNA is TGTGCCAGCAGCCCAGACAGGCTCGGCACAGATACGCAGTATTTT.

In its sample, this clone was seen a few times. The gene calls are TRBV6-1 and TRBJ2-3; 11 bases fit TRBD2. Germline V lookup: CDR1 MNHNS, CDR2 SASEGT. V trimming: 4 bases; J trimming: 1 base; junction bases outside the gene matches: 4. This CDR3 region has 16 residues. In DNA form, the CDR3 reads TGTGCCAGCAGTGCTACTAGCGGGAGCGGCACAGATACGCAGTATTTT. Its translation: CASSATSGSGTDTQYF.

The chain couples TRBV18 to TRBJ2-2; TRBD2 agrees at 11 bases. V lost 0 bases to trimming and J lost 4 bases; unmatched junction nucleotides: 10. The CDR3 totals 19 residues. Germline V gene lookup returns CDR1 KGHSH and CDR2 LQKENI. The CDR3 DNA reads TGTGCCAGCTCACCACCGCGGGGACTAGCGGATGGAAGCACCGGGGAGCTGTTTTTT. Its protein product is CASSPPRGLADGSTGELFF.

The rearrangement joins TRBV5-6 to TRBJ2-5, with 7 bases that match TRBD1. The CDR3 is 14 residues long. The trim removed 4 bases at V and 2 bases at J, leaving 5 bases unmatched. Germline CDR1 and CDR2: SGHDT and YYEEEE. CDR3 DNA: TGTGCCAGCAGCATACCGGGACAGCAAGAGACCCAGTACTTC. Encoded protein: CASSIPGQQETQYF.

The chain combines TRBV19 with TRBJ1-1; 8 bases line up with TRBD1. Germline CDR1 and CDR2: LNHDA and SQIVND (reference sequence). CDR3 length equals 13 residues. J was trimmed by 3 bases and V by 4 bases; bases with no gene match: 1. Here the CDR3 DNA reads TGTGCCAGTAGTACGGACAGGGACACTGAAGCTTTCTTT. As protein: CASSTDRDTEAFF.

The chain combines TRBV29-1 with TRBJ1-2; 8 bases agree with TRBD1. Germline loops: CDR1 SQVTM, CDR2 ANQGSEA. The V segment lost 6 bases and the J segment 0 bases; nucleotides outside the gene matches: 6. The CDR3 extends over 14 amino acids. CDR3 loop: CSVSATGANYGYTF. The DNA of the CDR3 is TGCAGCGTCTCGGCGACAGGGGCTAACTATGGCTACACCTTC.

Points on this clone: The same CDR3 can be traced to other DNA sequences in this sample. The chain's CDR3 is CASSLECSGGAMKSLYTEAFF. The CDR3, as DNA: TGTGCCAGCAGCTTAGAGTGTTCAGGGGGCGCGATGAAATCTCTGTACACTGAAGCTTTCTTT. This rearrangement joins TRBV7-4 to TRBJ1-1; TRBD1 aligns across 8 bases. This CDR3 has 21 residues. V lost 1 base, J lost 3 bases, and 22 bases stayed unmatched. The germline V gene has CDR1 SGHVT and CDR2 SQSDAQ.

The table lists this clone with a count of one. The J gene is TRBJ2-1, the V gene TRBV7-9; TRBD1 aligns across 10 bases. J was trimmed by 6 bases and V by 4 bases; bases with no gene match: 6. The CDR3 covers 15 residues. Germline V gene data show CDR1 as SEHNR and CDR2 as FQNEAQ (reference sequence). CDR3 nucleotide sequence: TGTGCCAGCAGCTCCCGGGACAGGGGTCCCAATGAGCAGTTCTTC. Its translation: CASSSRDRGPNEQFF.

This rearrangement joins TRBV2 to TRBJ2-1, with a possible D match to TRBD2 (6 bases). Germline CDR1 and CDR2: SNHLY and FYNNEI. Deletions cut 2 bases from V and 6 bases from J, with 14 bases between. The CDR3 loop spans 15 amino acids. CDR3 nucleotides: TGTGCCAGCAGTGAATTGGGGCGGGACCTCAATGAGCAGTTCTTC. Translating gives CASSELGRDLNEQFF. Looking up the rest from reference TRBV2 and TRBJ2-1 gives the full variable domain: EPEVTQTPSHQVTQMGQEVILRCVPISNHLYFYWYRQILGQKVEFLVSFYNNEISEKSEIFDDQFSVERPDGSNFTLKIRSTKLEDSAMYFCASSELGRDLNEQFFGPGTRLTVL.

The chain recombines TRBV6-1 with TRBJ1-2; a possible D gene is TRBD1 (5 bases). Germline lookup yields CDR1 MNHNS and CDR2 SASEGT. CDR3 length: 13 amino acids. Trimming left V 6 bases short and J 0 bases short, with 8 bases between. The CDR3 nucleotides read TGTGCCAGCAGAACGACAGCTAACTATGGCTACACCTTC. Its translation is CASRTTANYGYTF.

The sample holds one count of this clone. The gene calls are TRBV6-5 and TRBJ2-2; D not certain. In germline, CDR1 is MNHEY, CDR2 SVGAGI. This CDR3 is built from 16 residues. V dropped 0 bases and J dropped 5 bases, with 13 bases sitting between them. The CDR3 nucleotides are TGTGCCAGCAGTTACTCCCCCCACTCCATGACCGGGGAGCTGTTTTTT. Its protein is CASSYSPHSMTGELFF.

This clone was observed a single time. This chain connects TRBV2 to TRBJ2-2; D ambiguous. The CDR3 totals 14 residues. The germline V and J ends were trimmed by 7 bases and 2 bases, with 11 bases remaining between them. Germline V lookup: CDR1 SNHLY, CDR2 FYNNEI. CDR3 bases: TGTGCCAGCACGCTGGAGTTAAACACCGGGGAGCTGTTTTTT. The encoded protein is CASTLELNTGELFF. Supplemented by reference TRBV2 and TRBJ2-2, the full variable domain reads EPEVTQTPSHQVTQMGQEVILRCVPISNHLYFYWYRQILGQKVEFLVSFYNNEISEKSEIFDDQFSVERPDGSNFTLKIRSTKLEDSAMYFCASTLELNTGELFFGEGSRLTVL.

This clone was recorded once. The chain links TRBV28 to TRBJ2-1; D perhaps matches TRBD2 (6 bases). Trimming cost V 5 bases and J 2 bases, with 16 bases left between them. The germline CDR1 and CDR2 sequences are MDHEN and SYDVKM. This CDR3 has 16 residues. CDR3 protein: CASSPPPGLAYNEQFF. The CDR3 DNA reads TGTGCCAGCAGTCCCCCCCCGGGACTTGCCTACAATGAGCAGTTCTTC.